This TCR beta chain was sequenced in a study of blood T cells in healthy people across ages. Deletions cut 5 bases from V and 3 bases from J, with 14 bases between. The CDR3 runs 14 residues. Germline loops: CDR1 SGHAT, CDR2 FQNNGV. A second PCR, run for roughly 7 to 11 cycles, used a sample-barcoded 5' primer plus a J-beta primer mix. Each CDR3 protein is one row after TCRdb ran MiXCR on the 5' RACE reads. The sample lists approximately 1.5 million distinct CDR3 sequences, 30% to 40% occurring once. This clonotype has more than one count but fewer than ten. Sequencing used blood. This clonotype was obtained from a woman aged 25 to 45 in good health. This chain links TRBV11-2 with TRBJ2-7, with D hard to call. The CDR3 spells CASSLSASFYEQYF. The CDR3 DNA reads as TGTGCCAGCAGCCTGTCGGCAAGCTTCTACGAGCAGTACTTC.